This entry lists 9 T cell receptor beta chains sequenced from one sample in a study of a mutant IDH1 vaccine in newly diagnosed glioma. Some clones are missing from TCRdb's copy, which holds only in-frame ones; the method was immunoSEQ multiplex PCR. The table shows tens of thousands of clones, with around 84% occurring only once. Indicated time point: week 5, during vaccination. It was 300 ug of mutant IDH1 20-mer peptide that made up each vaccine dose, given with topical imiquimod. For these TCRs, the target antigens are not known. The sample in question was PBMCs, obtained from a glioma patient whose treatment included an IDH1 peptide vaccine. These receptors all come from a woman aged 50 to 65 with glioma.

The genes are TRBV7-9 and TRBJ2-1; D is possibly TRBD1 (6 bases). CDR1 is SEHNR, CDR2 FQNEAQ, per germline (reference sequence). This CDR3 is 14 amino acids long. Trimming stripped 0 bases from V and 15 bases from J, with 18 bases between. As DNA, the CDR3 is TGTGCCAGCAGCTTAGCGCGTCAGGGGATCGGGCTGTTCTTC. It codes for CASSLARQGIGLFF.

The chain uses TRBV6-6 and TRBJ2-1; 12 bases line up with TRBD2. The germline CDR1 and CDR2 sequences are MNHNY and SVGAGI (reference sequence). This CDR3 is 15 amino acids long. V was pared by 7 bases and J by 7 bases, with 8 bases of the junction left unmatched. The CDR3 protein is CASTPTSGGLNEQFF. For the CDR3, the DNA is TGTGCCAGCACTCCGACTAGCGGGGGTCTGAATGAGCAGTTCTTC.

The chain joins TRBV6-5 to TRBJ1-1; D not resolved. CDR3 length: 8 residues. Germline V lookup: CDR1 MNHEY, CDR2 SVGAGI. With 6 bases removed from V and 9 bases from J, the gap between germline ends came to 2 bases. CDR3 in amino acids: CASRKAFF. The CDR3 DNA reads TGTGCCAGCAGAAAAGCTTTCTTT.

The CDR3, as DNA: TGTGCCAGCAGTGCGGTCGGCCTAGCGGGGGGTCGGTCCTACAATGAGCAGTTCTTC. Its protein product is CASSAVGLAGGRSYNEQFF. The chain is built from TRBV2 and TRBJ2-1; 11 bases agree with TRBD2. The CDR3 covers 19 residues. Germline V gene data show CDR1 as SNHLY and CDR2 as FYNNEI. V gave up 4 bases and J gave up 1 base; unmatched junction bases: 12.

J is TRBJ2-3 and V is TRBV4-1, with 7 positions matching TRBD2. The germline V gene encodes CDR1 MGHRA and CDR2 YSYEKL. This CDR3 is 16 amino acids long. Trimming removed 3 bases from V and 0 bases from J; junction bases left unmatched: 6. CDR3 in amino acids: CASSHVGLGSTDTQYF. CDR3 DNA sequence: TGCGCCAGCAGCCATGTCGGACTAGGGAGCACAGATACGCAGTATTTT.

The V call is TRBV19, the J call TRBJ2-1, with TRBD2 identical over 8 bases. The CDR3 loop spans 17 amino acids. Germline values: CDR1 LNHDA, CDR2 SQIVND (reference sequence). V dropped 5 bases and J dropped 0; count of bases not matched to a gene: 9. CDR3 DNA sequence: TGTGCCAGTAGTCCCTATCTTCGGGGGGGCTCCTACAATGAGCAGTTCTTC. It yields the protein CASSPYLRGGSYNEQFF.

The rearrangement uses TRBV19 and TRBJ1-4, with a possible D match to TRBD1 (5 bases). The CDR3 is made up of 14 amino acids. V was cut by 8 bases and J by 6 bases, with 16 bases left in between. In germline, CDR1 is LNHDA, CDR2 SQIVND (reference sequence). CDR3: CASGRPGQDEKLFF. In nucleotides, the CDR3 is TGTGCCAGTGGACGCCCGGGGCAAGATGAAAAACTGTTTTTT. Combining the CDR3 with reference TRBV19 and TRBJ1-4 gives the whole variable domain DGGITQSPKYLFRKEGQNVTLSCEQNLNHDAMYWYRQDPGQGLRLIYYSQIVNDFQKGDIAEGYSVSREKKESFPLTVTSAQKNPTAFYLCASGRPGQDEKLFFGSGTQLSVL.

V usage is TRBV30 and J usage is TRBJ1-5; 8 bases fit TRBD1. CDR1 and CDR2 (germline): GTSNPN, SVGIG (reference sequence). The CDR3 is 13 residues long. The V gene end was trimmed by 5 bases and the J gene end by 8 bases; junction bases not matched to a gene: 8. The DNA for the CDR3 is TGTGCCTGGGGACAGGGCCCCGCCGAGCCCCAGCATTTT. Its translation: CAWGQGPAEPQHF.

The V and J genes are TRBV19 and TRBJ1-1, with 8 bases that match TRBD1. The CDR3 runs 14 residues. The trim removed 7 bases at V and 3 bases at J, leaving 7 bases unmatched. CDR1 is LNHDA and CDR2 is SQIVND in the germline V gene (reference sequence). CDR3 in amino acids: CASTLHRGDTEAFF. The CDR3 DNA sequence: TGTGCCAGTACCCTACACAGGGGGGACACTGAAGCTTTCTTT.